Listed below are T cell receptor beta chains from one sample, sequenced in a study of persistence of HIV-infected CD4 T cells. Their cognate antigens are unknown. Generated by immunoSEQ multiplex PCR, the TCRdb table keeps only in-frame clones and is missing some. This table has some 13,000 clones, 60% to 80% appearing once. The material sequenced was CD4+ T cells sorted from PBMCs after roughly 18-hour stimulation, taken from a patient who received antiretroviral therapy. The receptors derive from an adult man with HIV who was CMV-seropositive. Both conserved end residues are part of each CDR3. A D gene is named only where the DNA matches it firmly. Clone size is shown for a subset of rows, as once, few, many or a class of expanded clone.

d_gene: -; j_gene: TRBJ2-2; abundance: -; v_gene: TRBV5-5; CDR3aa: CASSLGYTNTGELFF; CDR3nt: TGTGCCAGCAGCTTGGGTTATACTAACACCGGGGAGCTGTTTTTT
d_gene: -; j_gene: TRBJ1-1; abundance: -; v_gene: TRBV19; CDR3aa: CASREDSRRDFTEAFF; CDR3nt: TGTGCCAGTAGAGAGGACAGCAGGAGGGACTTCACTGAAGCTTTCTTT
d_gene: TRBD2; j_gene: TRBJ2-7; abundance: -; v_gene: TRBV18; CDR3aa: CASSPQGSGVPYEQYF; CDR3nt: TGTGCCAGCTCACCACAAGGTAGCGGGGTCCCCTACGAGCAGTACTTC
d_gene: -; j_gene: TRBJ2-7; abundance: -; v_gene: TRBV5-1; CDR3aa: CASRPWGTGTSYEQYF; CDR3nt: TGCGCCAGCAGGCCCTGGGGCACCGGAACCTCCTACGAGCAGTACTTC
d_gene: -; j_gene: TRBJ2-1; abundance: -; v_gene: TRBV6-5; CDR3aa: CASKVYNEQFF; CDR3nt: TGTGCCAGCAAGGTTTACAATGAGCAGTTCTTC
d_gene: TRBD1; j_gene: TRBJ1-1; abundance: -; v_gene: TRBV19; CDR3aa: CASMGQGRRVNAEAFF; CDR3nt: TGTGCCAGTATGGGACAGGGAAGAAGAGTCAACGCTGAAGCTTTCTTT
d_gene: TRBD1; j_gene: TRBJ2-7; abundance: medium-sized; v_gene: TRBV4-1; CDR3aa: CASSLGQGIGDEQYF; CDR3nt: TGCGCCAGCAGCCTGGGACAGGGGATAGGGGACGAGCAGTACTTC
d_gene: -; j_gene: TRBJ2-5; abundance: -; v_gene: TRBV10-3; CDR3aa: CAISPGSQETQYF; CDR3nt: TGTGCCATCAGTCCGGGAAGCCAAGAGACCCAGTACTTC
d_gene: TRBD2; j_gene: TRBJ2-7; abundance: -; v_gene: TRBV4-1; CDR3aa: CASSLIAGTSGTISSYEQYF; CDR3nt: TGCGCCAGCAGCTTGATCGCCGGGACTAGCGGCACCATTAGCTCCTACGAGCAGTACTTC
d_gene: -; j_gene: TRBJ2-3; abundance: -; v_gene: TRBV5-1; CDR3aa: CASSLKASTDTQYF; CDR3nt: TGCGCCAGCAGCTTAAAGGCCAGCACAGATACGCAGTATTTT